One T cell receptor beta chain is described in this entry. The antigen is undetermined. These data belong to a study of T cell responses to AZD1222 COVID-19 vaccine. CDR1 is SGHVS, CDR2 FQNEAQ, per germline. The CDR3 is 14 amino acids. V was clipped by 2 bases and J by 4 bases; unmatched bases: 4. The study, taken as a whole, reports: An increase in Spike-specific TCR breadth and depth was observed after two AZD1222 doses. Close to half of spike-specific TCRs reportedly recognize unmutated variant regions. Donor demographics were predominantly white British with a female majority; clonal diversity may be underestimated. All repertoire sampling was performed exclusively after the peak T cell response.

Profiling relied on immunoSEQ multiplex PCR, and the TCRdb table lists in-frame clones only, not all of them. The repertoire includes 95,000 to 100,000 clones, more than 70% of them detected once, and about 1.5% sits in the top ten. The receptor comes from an adult in good health. The J gene is TRBJ2-5, the V gene TRBV7-8; 7 bases align to TRBD1. The sequenced sample was peripheral blood, obtained on day 0 of AZD1222 vaccination. CDR3 nucleotides: TGTGCCAGCAGCTTATCGGGACAGCCAGAGACCCAGTACTTC. Its translation is CASSLSGQPETQYF. Filled out from reference TRBV7-8 and TRBJ2-5, the complete variable domain reads GAGVSQSPRYKVAKRGQDVALRCDPISGHVSLFWYQQALGQGPEFLTYFQNEAQLDKSGLPSDRFFAERPEGSVSTLKIQRTQQEDSAVYLCASSLSGQPETQYFGPGTRLLVL.